Included here is one T cell receptor beta chain sequence, with context. The sample originates from a study of blood T cell repertoires in COVID-19. Study as a whole: The origin of the acute and convalescent COVID-19 samples was the United States, Italy and Spain. In each case, the material was cDNA or gDNA derived from T cells, B-cell-depleted T cells, or PBMCs.

The data were produced by immunoSEQ multiplex PCR, yet TCRdb's version contains in-frame clones alone and is incomplete. The repertoire includes around 250,000 clones, 80% to 90% of them detected once, and approximately 1.9% sits in the top ten. Assignments of participants to cohorts depended upon their own reported clinical history. Cohort 3 donors counted as recovered after two negative PCRs, clearance, or resolved symptoms. The CDR3 extends over 14 amino acids. Germline V gives CDR1 ENHRY, CDR2 SYGVKD. Trimming at V came to 4 bases and at J to 0 bases, leaving 0 bases not matched to a gene. This TCR came from a woman in her 50s who had recovered from COVID-19. The chain has TRBV10-3 and TRBJ2-1; 7 bases map to TRBD2. The sequencing sample was made of PBMCs or T cells enriched from blood (not recorded which). CDR3 loop: CAISGTSSYNEQFF. The CDR3 DNA reads as TGTGCCATCAGTGGGACTAGCTCCTACAATGAGCAGTTCTTC.